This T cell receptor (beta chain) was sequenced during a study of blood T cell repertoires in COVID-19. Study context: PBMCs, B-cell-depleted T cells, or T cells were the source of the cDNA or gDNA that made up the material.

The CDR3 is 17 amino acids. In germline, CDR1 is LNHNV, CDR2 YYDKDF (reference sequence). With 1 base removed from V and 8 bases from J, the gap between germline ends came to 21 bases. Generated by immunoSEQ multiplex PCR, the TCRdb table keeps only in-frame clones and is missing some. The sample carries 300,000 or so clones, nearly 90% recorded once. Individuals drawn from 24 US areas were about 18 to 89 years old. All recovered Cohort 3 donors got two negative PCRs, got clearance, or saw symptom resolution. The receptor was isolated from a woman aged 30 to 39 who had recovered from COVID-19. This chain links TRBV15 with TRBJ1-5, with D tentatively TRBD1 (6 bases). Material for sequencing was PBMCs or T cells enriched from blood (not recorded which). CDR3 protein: CATSRVMGRGFSEPQHF. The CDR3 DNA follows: TGTGCCACCAGCAGAGTTATGGGCAGGGGCTTTTCTGAGCCCCAGCATTTT.